This passage covers 30 T cell receptor beta chains from one sample sequenced in a study of T-cell memory formation after mild COVID-19. Using its own MiXCR run on the 5' RACE reads, TCRdb lists one record per CDR3 protein. The data contain 120,000 or so distinct CDR3 sequences, more than 15% of them singletons. The specimen was PBMCs or a T cell subset sorted from them (not recorded which). These receptors originate from an adult woman who had mild COVID-19 (a few samples of this study predate the infection). Cell type and time point are not known.

This clonotype was seen a few times. This rearrangement joins TRBV7-8 to TRBJ2-7, with 10 bases fitting TRBD1. Trimming removed 5 bases from V and 7 bases from J; junction bases left unmatched: 8. The length of the CDR3 is 14 residues. CDR1 is SGHVS, CDR2 FQNEAQ, per germline. The CDR3 bases are TGTGCCAGCAGCCCGAGGGACAGGGGAGGAGAGCAGTACTTC. Its translation is CASSPRDRGGEQYF.

J is TRBJ2-7 and V is TRBV7-9; 7 nucleotides align to TRBD2. This CDR3 comprises 12 residues. V lost 6 bases and J lost 6; bases outside the gene matches: 5. From germline, CDR1 is SEHNR and CDR2 FQNEAQ (reference sequence). In DNA, the CDR3 is TGTGCCAGCAGGGACCCTAGCGGCGAGCAGTACTTC. Amino acid sequence: CASRDPSGEQYF.

For the CDR3, the DNA is TGTGCCAGCAGTAGCGGGGGGTTCGCCGGGGAGCTGTTTTTT. Its translation is CASSSGGFAGELFF. The gene calls are TRBV12-3 or TRBV12-4 and TRBJ2-2; 9 bases are shared with TRBD2. J lost 6 bases, V lost 5 bases, and 4 bases had no gene match. The CDR3 is 14 amino acids.

This clonotype was observed a few times. The chain combines TRBV5-6 with TRBJ2-7; D is uncertain. V dropped 1 base and J dropped 0 bases, with 8 bases sitting between them. Per the germline V gene, CDR1 is SGHDT and CDR2 is YYEEEE. The CDR3 is 14 residues long. The CDR3 protein is CASSLTASSYEQYF. CDR3 nucleotide sequence: TGTGCCAGCAGCTTGACAGCGAGCTCCTACGAGCAGTACTTC.

This clonotype was picked up a small number of times. This rearrangement joins TRBV12-3 or TRBV12-4 to TRBJ2-7; D is undetermined. The CDR3 length is 10 residues. V gave up 8 bases and J gave up 3 bases, with 5 bases separating them. CDR3 residues: CASGFYEQYF. The DNA of the CDR3 is TGTGCCAGCGGGTTCTACGAGCAGTACTTC.

In its sample, this clonotype was seen a few times. This chain uses TRBV29-1 with TRBJ2-1, with 12 bases matching TRBD2. CDR1 is SQVTM and CDR2 is ANQGSEA in the germline V gene. V shed 1 base, J shed 7 bases, and the junction held 5 bases outside the gene matches. This CDR3 spans 15 amino acids. Here the CDR3 DNA reads TGCAGCGTTGAAGCGCTAGCGGGAGGGTTTAATGAGCAGTTCTTC. It codes for CSVEALAGGFNEQFF.

The sample holds a few counts of this clonotype. The V call is TRBV15, the J call TRBJ2-7, with TRBD1 identical over 11 bases. The CDR3 runs to 15 residues. J was trimmed by 7 bases and V by 2 bases; bases with no gene match: 7. From germline, CDR1 is LNHNV and CDR2 YYDKDF (reference sequence). The CDR3 here is CATSRIRTGGFEQYF. The CDR3 DNA follows: TGTGCCACCAGCAGAATTAGGACAGGGGGCTTTGAGCAGTACTTC.

This CDR3 is CSVRGGASNTEAFF. CDR3 nucleotide sequence: TGCAGCGTTCGAGGGGGGGCGTCGAACACTGAAGCTTTCTTT. The chain links TRBV29-1 to TRBJ1-1, with a tentative D call TRBD1 (6 bases). Germline values: CDR1 SQVTM, CDR2 ANQGSEA. The CDR3 is 14 residues long. Trimming pared 5 bases from V and 1 base from J, leaving 14 bases between.

The chain employs TRBV5-1 and TRBJ2-5; D not resolved. The CDR3 contains 14 residues. V lost 0 bases and J 3 bases, leaving 9 bases between the germline ends. CDR1 SGHRS and CDR2 YFSETQ come from the germline V gene. The CDR3 sequence is CASSLAYGKETQYF. CDR3 DNA sequence: TGCGCCAGCAGCTTGGCGTACGGAAAAGAGACCCAGTACTTC.

V and J are TRBV7-8 and TRBJ1-5; D not resolved. This CDR3 contains 16 residues. Trimming left V 3 bases short and J 5 bases short, with 17 bases between. Germline CDR1 is SGHVS and CDR2 is FQNEAQ. This CDR3 reads CASSFEIGQIHQPQHF. For the CDR3, the DNA is TGTGCCAGCAGCTTCGAAATAGGGCAGATTCATCAGCCCCAGCATTTT.

This chain connects TRBV18 to TRBJ2-2; D is perhaps TRBD1 or TRBD2 (5 bases each). V lost 3 bases and J 3 bases, leaving 20 bases between the germline ends. Germline CDR1 KGHSH, CDR2 LQKENI. This CDR3 comprises 18 residues. In DNA, the CDR3 is TGTGCCAGCTCACCGGAGGCGAATTGGGACCGGGACACCGGGGAGCTGTTTTTT. As protein: CASSPEANWDRDTGELFF.

This clonotype showed up just a few times. The J gene is TRBJ1-1, the V gene TRBV20-1; possibly TRBD1 for D (5 bases). This CDR3 is 14 amino acids long. V was trimmed by 6 bases and J by 3 bases, leaving 17 bases between them. CDR1 DFQATT and CDR2 SNEGSKA come from the germline V gene (reference sequence). The CDR3 region is CSADDGGVHTEAFF. CDR3 DNA sequence: TGCAGTGCCGACGATGGGGGGGTGCACACTGAAGCTTTCTTT.

This clonotype was observed a few times. J is TRBJ2-1 and V is TRBV7-6; 13 nucleotides agree with TRBD2. This CDR3 spans 19 amino acids. Germline V lookup: CDR1 SGHVS, CDR2 FNYEAQ. V lost 4 bases to trimming and J lost 4 bases; unmatched junction nucleotides: 13. DNA for the CDR3: TGTGCCAGCAGCTCAATAAGGACTAGCGGGAGTAAGGCGTACAATGAGCAGTTCTTC. Amino acids: CASSSIRTSGSKAYNEQFF.

The chain joins TRBV19 to TRBJ2-2; D not certain. V lost 7 bases and J lost 7, with 7 bases in between. Germline values: CDR1 LNHDA, CDR2 SQIVND (reference sequence). The CDR3 has 11 amino acids. The CDR3 DNA follows: TGTGCCAGTACTCTGAACGGGGAGCTGTTTTTT. Its protein product is CASTLNGELFF.

This clonotype was counted a few times. This chain joins TRBV11-1 and TRBJ2-1; D perhaps matches TRBD1 (6 bases). V dropped 1 base and J dropped 6 bases, with 13 bases sitting between them. This CDR3 is built from 15 residues. In germline, CDR1 is SGHAT, CDR2 FQDESV (reference sequence). CDR3 sequence (DNA): TGTGCCAGCAGCTTAGGAGTACAGGGCCGCAATGAGCAGTTCTTC. Translation gives CASSLGVQGRNEQFF.

This clonotype came up a few times. The CDR3 bases are TGTGCCAGCAGTTCCCACGGGGGGATCAACGAGCAGTACTTC. This codes for CASSSHGGINEQYF. The chain uses TRBV12-3 or TRBV12-4 and TRBJ2-7; 7 positions match TRBD2. The V gene end was trimmed by 4 bases and the J gene end by 5 bases; junction bases not matched to a gene: 8. The length of the CDR3 is 14 residues.

The V gene is TRBV19, the J gene TRBJ1-1; no clear D gene. Trimming took off 4 bases at V and 0 bases at J, with 6 bases between the two ends. The CDR3 has 13 residues. Germline assignment: CDR1 LNHDA and CDR2 SQIVND (reference sequence). The CDR3 reads CASSRRLNTEAFF. CDR3 in DNA: TGTGCCAGTAGTAGGAGACTGAACACTGAAGCTTTCTTT.

V usage is TRBV9 and J usage is TRBJ2-1, with 7 nucleotides matching TRBD1. Germline V gives CDR1 SGDLS, CDR2 YYNGEE. The ends lost 0 bases at V and 7 bases at J; junction bases unmatched: 16. The CDR3 sequence is 18 residues long. The CDR3: CASSVVGGLPVGINEQFF. CDR3 sequence (DNA): TGTGCCAGCAGCGTAGTAGGGGGCCTCCCAGTAGGTATAAATGAGCAGTTCTTC.

The chain carries TRBV29-1 and TRBJ2-2; 9 positions match TRBD1. CDR1 is SQVTM, CDR2 ANQGSEA, per germline. Germline trimming cut 8 bases from V and 4 bases from J; bases unmatched to any gene: 5. The CDR3 is made up of 13 amino acids. The CDR3 reads CSYRGLTTGELFF. The CDR3 DNA reads as TGCAGCTACAGGGGGCTGACCACCGGGGAGCTGTTTTTT.

This clonotype turned up a few times. The V call is TRBV19, the J call TRBJ2-3, with 12 positions matching TRBD2. V lost 1 base, J lost 0 bases, and 2 bases stayed unmatched. CDR1 is LNHDA and CDR2 is SQIVND in the germline V gene (reference sequence). There are 17 residues in the CDR3. The CDR3: CASSIGGTSGSTDTQYF. The CDR3 DNA reads TGTGCCAGTAGTATAGGTGGGACTAGCGGGAGCACAGATACGCAGTATTTT.

This clonotype was detected a few times. This chain uses TRBV12-3 or TRBV12-4 with TRBJ1-1, with D tentatively TRBD1 (5 bases). The CDR3 spans 13 residues. Trimming took off 3 bases at V and 5 bases at J, with 10 bases between the two ends. This chain's CDR3 is CASSFLGETEAFF. The DNA of the CDR3 is TGTGCCAGCAGTTTCCTGGGGGAAACTGAAGCTTTCTTT.

Written as DNA, the CDR3 is TGTGCCAGCAGTTTGTCCCCAGGTAGAGAGCAGTACTTC. This translates into CASSLSPGREQYF. The chain is built from TRBV12-3 or TRBV12-4 and TRBJ2-7; D unclear. The CDR3 contains 13 residues. The V end was cut by 3 bases, the J end by 7 bases, with 13 bases between.

V and J are TRBV7-9 and TRBJ2-4, with no clear D. Germline CDR1 reads SEHNR; CDR2 reads FQNEAQ (reference sequence). The CDR3 has 13 residues. The V gene lost 0 bases and the J gene lost 5 bases, with 5 bases spanning the gap. This CDR3 is CASSLAPENIQYF. The CDR3 bases are TGTGCCAGCAGCTTAGCGCCAGAAAACATTCAGTACTTC.

This clonotype was picked up a small number of times. The chain carries TRBV29-1 and TRBJ2-7; D may be TRBD1 or TRBD2 (6 bases each). CDR1 is SQVTM, CDR2 ANQGSEA, per germline. CDR3 length: 11 amino acids. CDR3 residues: CGGGEAYEQYF. CDR3 coding DNA: TGCGGGGGCGGGGAGGCCTACGAGCAGTACTTC.

This clonotype was seen more than once but under ten times. The gene calls are TRBV7-2 and TRBJ2-3; 9 bases align to TRBD1. V trimming: 5 bases; J trimming: 3 bases; junction bases outside the gene matches: 12. Looked up from germline, CDR1 is SGHTA and CDR2 is FQGNSA. The CDR3 extends over 17 amino acids. CDR3 bases: TGTGCCAGCAGCCGAGTGACGACAGGGGGAGGTACAGATACGCAGTATTTT. Residues: CASSRVTTGGGTDTQYF.

This clonotype was observed a handful of times. The CDR3 bases are TGTGCCAGCAGCTTAGGGCGGCATCAGCCCCAGCATTTT. Translated, it gives CASSLGRHQPQHF. The genes are TRBV7-9 and TRBJ1-5; no firm D call. Trimming took off 1 base at V and 5 bases at J, with 6 bases between the two ends. The CDR3 covers 13 residues. CDR1 and CDR2 from the germline V gene are SEHNR and FQNEAQ (reference sequence). Filled out from reference TRBV7-9 and TRBJ1-5, the complete variable domain reads DTGVSQNPRHKITKRGQNVTFRCDPISEHNRLYWYRQTLGQGPEFLTYFQNEAQLEKSRLLSDRFSAERPKGSFSTLEIQRTEQGDSAMYLCASSLGRHQPQHFGDGTRLSIL.

The V and J genes are TRBV5-1 and TRBJ2-1; D ambiguous. Germline-derived CDR1 and CDR2 are SGHRS and YFSETQ. Between the trimmed V and J ends, which lost 2 bases and 9 bases, there was a span of 15 bases. The CDR3 has 14 amino acids. The CDR3 DNA reads as TGCGCCAGCAGCTTAAGCGCCGCGCCGGGTGAGCAGTTCTTC. Amino acid sequence: CASSLSAAPGEQFF.

This chain uses TRBV5-5 with TRBJ2-7; possible D gene TRBD1, 6 bases. This CDR3 region has 15 residues. CDR1 is SGHKS, CDR2 YYEKEE, per germline (reference sequence). V was shortened by 7 bases and J by 3 bases, with 20 bases between the two germline ends. The DNA of the CDR3 is TGTGCCAGCTGCGATAAGGGCAGGGGTCACTACGAGCAGTACTTC. Its translation is CASCDKGRGHYEQYF.

The genes are TRBV5-5 and TRBJ1-6; D is ambiguous. Germline lookup yields CDR1 SGHKS and CDR2 YYEKEE (reference sequence). The V and J ends lost 0 bases and 10 bases respectively, with 17 bases between them. This CDR3 contains 16 residues. CDR3 in amino acids: CASSLVLTGGGSPLHF. For the CDR3, the DNA is TGTGCCAGCAGCTTGGTTTTAACGGGAGGCGGGTCACCCCTCCACTTT.

There are a few counts of this clonotype. The chain couples TRBV7-2 to TRBJ2-4; weak D call: TRBD1 (5 bases). Germline loops: CDR1 SGHTA, CDR2 FQGNSA. Trimming took off 10 bases at V and 2 bases at J, with 9 bases between the two ends. The CDR3 covers 12 residues. CDR3 amino acids: CATQGSKNIQYF. CDR3 DNA sequence: TGTGCCACCCAGGGATCCAAAAACATTCAGTACTTC.